Shown below are 25 T cell receptor beta chains from a single sample sequenced in a study of monozygotic twins with inflammatory bowel disease. TCRdb reprocessed the 5' RACE reads; each CDR3 protein has one entry and no DNA is given. The ten top clones account for about 2.2%, within a sample of 350,000 to 550,000 distinct CDR3 sequences. Sequenced input: blood. These receptors came from a human donor with ulcerative colitis or Crohn's disease, or a healthy co-twin of an affected twin (not recorded which).

The chain carries TRBV12-3 or TRBV12-4 and TRBJ2-1. The CDR3 extends over 12 amino acids. CDR3 region: CASTDRVYEQFF.

This chain links TRBV18 with TRBJ2-7. CDR1 and CDR2 (germline): KGHSH, LQKENI. The CDR3 sequence is 13 residues long. The CDR3 reads CASSVGDSYEQYF.

The J gene is TRBJ1-2, the V gene TRBV12-3 or TRBV12-4; TCRdb indicates TRBD1, and absent DNA this call remains unverified. The CDR3 is 13 residues long. The CDR3 loop is CASSYRGDYGYTF.

This chain uses TRBV24-1 with TRBJ2-3; without DNA, the TCRdb call of TRBD2 cannot be checked. The CDR3 totals 14 residues. CDR1 is KGHDR and CDR2 is SFDVKD in the germline V gene. The CDR3 region is CATSDPVTSPTQYF.

The V and J genes are TRBV12-3 or TRBV12-4 and TRBJ1-6; as DNA is missing, the TRBD1 call by TCRdb cannot be tested. This CDR3 spans 14 amino acids. The CDR3 sequence: CASSLRTGNSPLHF.

V and J are TRBV7-8 and TRBJ2-7; the D call from TCRdb, TRBD2, cannot be confirmed without DNA. CDR1 SGHVS and CDR2 FQNEAQ come from the germline V gene. The CDR3 is made up of 16 amino acids. CDR3: CASSLAGQGRSYEQYF. Looking up the rest from reference TRBV7-8 and TRBJ2-7 gives the full variable domain: GAGVSQSPRYKVAKRGQDVALRCDPISGHVSLFWYQQALGQGPEFLTYFQNEAQLDKSGLPSDRFFAERPEGSVSTLKIQRTQQEDSAVYLCASSLAGQGRSYEQYFGPGTRLTVT.

The genes are TRBV30 and TRBJ1-2; without DNA, the TCRdb call of TRBD1 cannot be checked. Germline V gene sequence: CDR1 GTSNPN, CDR2 SVGIG (reference sequence). The CDR3 is made up of 15 amino acids. CDR3 residues: CAWRGASGRTYGYTF.

The gene calls are TRBV12-3 or TRBV12-4 and TRBJ1-1; TCRdb calls TRBD1, which cannot be checked without DNA. This CDR3 region has 13 residues. The CDR3 loop reads CASSIGDNTEAFF.

V gene TRBV29-1 combines with J gene TRBJ2-5; the D gene TCRdb calls, TRBD1, cannot be checked with no DNA. From germline, CDR1 is SQVTM and CDR2 ANQGSEA. The CDR3 is 15 amino acids. The CDR3 loop is CSVEPGSGGGETQYF.

The chain employs TRBV11-2 and TRBJ2-7. The germline CDR1 and CDR2 sequences are SGHAT and FQNNGV. This CDR3 is 15 amino acids long. This CDR3 reads CASSPEAVFSYEQYF. The full variable domain, with the rest looked up from reference TRBV11-2 and TRBJ2-7, is EAGVAQSPRYKIIEKRQSVAFWCNPISGHATLYWYQQILGQGPKLLIQFQNNGVVDDSQLPKDRFSAERLKGVDSTLKIQPAKLEDSAVYLCASSPEAVFSYEQYFGPGTRLTVT.

The CDR3 sequence: CASSQNRPSGANVLTF. The chain combines TRBV3-1 with TRBJ2-6; TCRdb's D call, TRBD1, is unchecked because there is no DNA. Per germline, CDR1 LGHDT and CDR2 YNNKEL (reference sequence). The CDR3 is 16 residues long.

The CDR3: CASNPTGVGTDTQYF. The rearrangement uses TRBV19 and TRBJ2-3; TCRdb gives TRBD1 as the D gene, but with no DNA this cannot be confirmed. There are 15 residues in the CDR3. Germline V gene lookup returns CDR1 LNHDA and CDR2 SQIVND (reference sequence).

The chain carries TRBV4-3 and TRBJ2-7. The germline V gene has CDR1 LGHNA and CDR2 YSLEER. CDR3 length: 15 amino acids. CDR3 loop: CASSQDFSGDYEQYF.

This rearrangement joins TRBV27 to TRBJ1-2; as DNA is missing, the TRBD1 call by TCRdb cannot be tested. The CDR3 extends over 15 amino acids. Germline V gene data show CDR1 as MNHEY and CDR2 as SMNVEV (reference sequence). CDR3: CASSLHIGQPDGYTF.

The gene calls are TRBV5-4 and TRBJ1-4; the TRBD1 assignment by TCRdb is unverifiable without DNA. CDR1 and CDR2 (germline): SGHNT, YYREEE (reference sequence). CDR3 length equals 13 residues. CDR3: CASSSGFGEKLFF.

The genes are TRBV20-1 and TRBJ2-7; TCRdb calls TRBD2, which cannot be checked without DNA. CDR3 length: 17 amino acids. Germline loops: CDR1 DFQATT, CDR2 SNEGSKA (reference sequence). Here the CDR3 reads CSAGGWGGTKSSYEQYF.

This chain connects TRBV30 to TRBJ2-2; there is no DNA to check the TCRdb D call of TRBD2. This CDR3 has 15 amino acids. CDR1 is GTSNPN and CDR2 is SVGIG in the germline V gene (reference sequence). CDR3 region: CAWSVLAGGAGELFF.

The genes are TRBV5-1 and TRBJ2-4; absent DNA, TCRdb's TRBD1 call cannot be checked. Germline assignment: CDR1 SGHRS and CDR2 YFSETQ. The CDR3 totals 15 residues. CDR3 amino acids: CASSPGHSQGNIQYF.

V gene TRBV29-1 combines with J gene TRBJ2-1; with no DNA, the TCRdb D assignment of TRBD2 cannot be verified. The CDR3 covers 14 residues. Per germline, CDR1 SQVTM and CDR2 ANQGSEA. The CDR3 spells CSVLAGGIHNEQFF.

The rearrangement links TRBV5-5 to TRBJ2-1; TCRdb proposes TRBD1, but this gene call is untestable without DNA. CDR1 and CDR2 (germline): SGHKS, YYEKEE (reference sequence). The CDR3 runs 16 residues. CDR3 in amino acids: CASSLRPGGTANEQFF.

The rearrangement uses TRBV30 and TRBJ1-2. The CDR3 is 14 residues long. The V gene's germline CDR1 is GTSNPN and CDR2 SVGIG (reference sequence). Here the CDR3 reads CAWRVQGMFYGYTF.

The V call is TRBV6-1, the J call TRBJ2-7. CDR3 length: 12 amino acids. Germline CDR1 is MNHNS and CDR2 is SASEGT. The chain's CDR3 is CASRATAYEQYF.

The chain joins TRBV20-1 to TRBJ2-5; as DNA is missing, the TRBD1 call by TCRdb cannot be tested. Germline V gene sequence: CDR1 DFQATT, CDR2 SNEGSKA (reference sequence). The CDR3 runs to 12 residues. CDR3 region: CSGRGQGETQYF.

This CDR3 is CASSLAGIRTDTQYF. This chain connects TRBV5-1 to TRBJ2-3; with no DNA, the TCRdb D assignment of TRBD2 cannot be verified. Looked up from germline, CDR1 is SGHRS and CDR2 is YFSETQ. This CDR3 has 15 amino acids. Variable domain in full (rest from reference TRBV5-1 and TRBJ2-3): KAGVTQTPRYLIKTRGQQVTLSCSPISGHRSVSWYQQTPGQGLQFLFEYFSETQRNKGNFPGRFSGRQFSNSRSEMNVSTLELGDSALYLCASSLAGIRTDTQYFGPGTRLTVL.

This chain joins TRBV30 and TRBJ1-4. Germline V gene lookup returns CDR1 GTSNPN and CDR2 SVGIG (reference sequence). The CDR3 runs 13 residues. CDR3 sequence reads: CAWAGRTNEKLFF.